These 3 T cell receptor beta chains were sequenced from one sample in a study of cytomegalovirus exposure and HLA in healthy donors. This PCR relied on a set of 60 Vbeta primers and 13 Jbeta primers. Profiled with immunoSEQ multiplex PCR; TCRdb holds only in-frame clones, not every one. The data contain some 100,000 clones, 65% to 90% of them seen just once; the ten biggest clones take up 0.9% to 1.5%. What was sequenced was PBMCs. These receptors originate from a woman aged 18-30 years in good health and CMV-seronegative.

This clone was counted a few times. The V call is TRBV4-1, the J call TRBJ1-5, with TRBD1 matching 7 bases. This CDR3 has 13 residues. Unmatched junction bases numbered 7, after V lost 9 bases and J lost 5 bases. Germline V gives CDR1 MGHRA, CDR2 YSYEKL. CDR3 bases: TGCGCCAGTAGACAGGGTTTGGATCAGCCCCAGCATTTT. It encodes CASRQGLDQPQHF.

This clone came up once. The chain is built from TRBV7-3 and TRBJ2-3, with 8 nucleotides matching TRBD2. CDR1 is SGHTA, CDR2 FQGTGA, per germline. The CDR3 is made up of 14 amino acids. Trimming at V came to 4 bases and at J to 5 bases, leaving 5 bases not matched to a gene. The CDR3 reads CASSSGGGRDTQYF. The CDR3 DNA sequence: TGTGCCAGCAGCTCCGGGGGGGGTAGAGATACGCAGTATTTT.

This clone was detected once. The chain recombines TRBV18 with TRBJ1-1; 7 bases map to TRBD1. There are 13 residues in the CDR3. J was trimmed by 10 bases and V by 6 bases; bases with no gene match: 11. In germline, CDR1 is KGHSH, CDR2 LQKENI. This CDR3 reads CASSLGTDRGAFF. CDR3 nucleotide sequence: TGTGCCAGCTCGCTTGGGACAGATAGAGGAGCTTTCTTT.